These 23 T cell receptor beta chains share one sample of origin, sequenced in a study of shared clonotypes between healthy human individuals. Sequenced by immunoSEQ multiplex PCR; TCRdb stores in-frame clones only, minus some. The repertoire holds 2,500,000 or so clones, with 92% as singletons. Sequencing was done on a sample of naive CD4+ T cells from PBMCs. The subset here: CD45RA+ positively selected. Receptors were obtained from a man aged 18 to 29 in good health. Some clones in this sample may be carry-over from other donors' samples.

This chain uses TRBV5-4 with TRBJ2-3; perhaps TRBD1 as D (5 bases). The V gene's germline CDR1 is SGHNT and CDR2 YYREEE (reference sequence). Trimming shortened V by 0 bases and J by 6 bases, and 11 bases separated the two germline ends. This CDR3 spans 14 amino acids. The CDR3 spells CASSLGAGRDTQYF. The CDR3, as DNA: TGTGCCAGCAGCTTGGGGGCAGGGCGGGATACGCAGTATTTT.

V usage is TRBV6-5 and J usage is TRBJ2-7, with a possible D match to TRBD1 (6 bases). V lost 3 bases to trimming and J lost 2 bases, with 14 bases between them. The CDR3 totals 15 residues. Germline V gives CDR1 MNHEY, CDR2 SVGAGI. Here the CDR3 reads CASSYQTGPTYEQYF. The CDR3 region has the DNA TGTGCCAGCAGTTATCAGACAGGCCCAACCTACGAGCAGTACTTC.

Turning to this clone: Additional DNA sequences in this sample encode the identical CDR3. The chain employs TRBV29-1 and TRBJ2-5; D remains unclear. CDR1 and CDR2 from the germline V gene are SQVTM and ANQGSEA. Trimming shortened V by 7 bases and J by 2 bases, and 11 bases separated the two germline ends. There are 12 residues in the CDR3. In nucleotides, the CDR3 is TGCAGCGCCCTGGGCGGACAAGAGACCCAGTACTTC. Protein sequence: CSALGGQETQYF.

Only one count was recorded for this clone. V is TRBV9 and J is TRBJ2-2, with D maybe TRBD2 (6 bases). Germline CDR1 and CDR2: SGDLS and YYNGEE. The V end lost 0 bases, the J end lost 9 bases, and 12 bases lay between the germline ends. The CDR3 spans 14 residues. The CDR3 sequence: CASSVVGSSRELFF. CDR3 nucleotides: TGTGCCAGCAGCGTAGTCGGGAGTAGCAGGGAGCTGTTTTTT. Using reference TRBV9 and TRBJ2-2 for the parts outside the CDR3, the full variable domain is DSGVTQTPKHLITATGQRVTLRCSPRSGDLSVYWYQQSLDQGLQFLIQYYNGEERAKGNILERFSAQQFPDLHSELNLSSLELGDSALYFCASSVVGSSRELFFGEGSRLTVL.

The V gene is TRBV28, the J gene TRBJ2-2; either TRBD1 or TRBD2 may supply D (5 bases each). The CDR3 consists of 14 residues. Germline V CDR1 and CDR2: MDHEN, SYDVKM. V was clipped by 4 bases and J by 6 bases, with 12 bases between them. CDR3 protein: CASSSRVEAGELFF. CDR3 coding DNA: TGTGCCAGCAGTTCCAGGGTGGAGGCCGGGGAGCTGTTTTTT.

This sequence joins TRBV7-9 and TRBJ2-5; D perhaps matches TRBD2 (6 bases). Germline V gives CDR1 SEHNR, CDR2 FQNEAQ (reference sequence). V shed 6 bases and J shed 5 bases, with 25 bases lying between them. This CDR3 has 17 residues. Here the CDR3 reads CASSFPAGRIPGETQYF. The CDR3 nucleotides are TGTGCCAGCAGTTTCCCCGCGGGACGGATCCCGGGGGAGACCCAGTACTTC. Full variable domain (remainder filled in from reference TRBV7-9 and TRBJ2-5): DTGVSQNPRHKITKRGQNVTFRCDPISEHNRLYWYRQTLGQGPEFLTYFQNEAQLEKSRLLSDRFSAERPKGSFSTLEIQRTEQGDSAMYLCASSFPAGRIPGETQYFGPGTRLLVL.

CDR3: CASSMGGGPSNQPQHF. The DNA for the CDR3 is TGTGCCAGTAGTATGGGCGGGGGGCCTAGCAATCAGCCCCAGCATTTT. The chain links TRBV19 to TRBJ1-5; a weak D match, TRBD1 (6 bases). This CDR3 is built from 16 residues. V dropped 3 bases and J dropped 0 bases, with 12 bases sitting between them. The germline gives CDR1 LNHDA, CDR2 SQIVND (reference sequence).

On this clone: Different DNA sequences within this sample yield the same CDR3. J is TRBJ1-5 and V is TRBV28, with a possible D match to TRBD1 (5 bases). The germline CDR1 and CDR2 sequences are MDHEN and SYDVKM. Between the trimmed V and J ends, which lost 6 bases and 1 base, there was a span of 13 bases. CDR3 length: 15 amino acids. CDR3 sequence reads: CASSLVGGSNQPQHF. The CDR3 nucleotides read TGTGCCAGCAGCTTAGTTGGGGGGAGCAATCAGCCCCAGCATTTT.

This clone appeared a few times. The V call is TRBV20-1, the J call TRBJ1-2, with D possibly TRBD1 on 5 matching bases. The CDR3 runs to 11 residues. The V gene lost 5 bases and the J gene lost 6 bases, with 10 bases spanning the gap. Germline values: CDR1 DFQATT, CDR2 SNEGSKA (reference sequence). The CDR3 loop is CSAYGGDGYTF. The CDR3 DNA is TGCAGTGCTTACGGGGGGGATGGCTACACCTTC.

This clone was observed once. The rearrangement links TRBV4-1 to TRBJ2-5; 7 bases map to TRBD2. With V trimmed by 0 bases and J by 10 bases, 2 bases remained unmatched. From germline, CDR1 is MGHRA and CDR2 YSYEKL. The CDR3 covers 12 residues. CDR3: CASSQEGGDQYF. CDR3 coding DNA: TGCGCCAGCAGCCAAGAGGGGGGGGACCAGTACTTC.

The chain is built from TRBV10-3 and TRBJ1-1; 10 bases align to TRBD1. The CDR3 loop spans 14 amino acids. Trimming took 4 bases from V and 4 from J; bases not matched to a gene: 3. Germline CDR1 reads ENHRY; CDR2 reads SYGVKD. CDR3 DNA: TGTGCCATCAGTGGGGACAGGGGAGGCACTGAAGCTTTCTTT. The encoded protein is CAISGDRGGTEAFF.

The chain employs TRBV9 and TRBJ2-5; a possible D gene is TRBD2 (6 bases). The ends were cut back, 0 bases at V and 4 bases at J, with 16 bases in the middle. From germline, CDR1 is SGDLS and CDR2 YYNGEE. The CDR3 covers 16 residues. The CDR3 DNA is TGTGCCAGCAGCGTAGGAGGTACATACGGGGGAGAGACCCAGTACTTC. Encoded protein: CASSVGGTYGGETQYF.

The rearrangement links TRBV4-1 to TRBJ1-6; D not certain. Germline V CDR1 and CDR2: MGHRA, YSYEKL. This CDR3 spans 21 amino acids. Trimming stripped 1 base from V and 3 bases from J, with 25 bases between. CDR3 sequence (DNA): TGCGCCAGCAGCCAAGTACAAGGCGGTCCTGGTCTTAAAGGCTATAATTCACCCCTCCACTTT. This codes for CASSQVQGGPGLKGYNSPLHF.

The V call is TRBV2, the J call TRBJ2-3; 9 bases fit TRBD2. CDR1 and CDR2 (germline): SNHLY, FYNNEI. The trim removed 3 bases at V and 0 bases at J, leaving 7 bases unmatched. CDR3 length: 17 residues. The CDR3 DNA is TGTGCCAGCAGTGATCACTCCGGGACTAGCAGCACAGATACGCAGTATTTT. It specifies CASSDHSGTSSTDTQYF.

This CDR3 is CASSLERSQGETQYF. DNA of the CDR3: TGTGCCAGCAGCTTGGAACGGAGCCAAGGAGAGACCCAGTACTTC. The chain joins TRBV5-4 to TRBJ2-5; unclear D gene. This CDR3 has 15 residues. The germline V gene has CDR1 SGHNT and CDR2 YYREEE (reference sequence). Trimming left V 0 bases short and J 4 bases short, with 13 bases between.

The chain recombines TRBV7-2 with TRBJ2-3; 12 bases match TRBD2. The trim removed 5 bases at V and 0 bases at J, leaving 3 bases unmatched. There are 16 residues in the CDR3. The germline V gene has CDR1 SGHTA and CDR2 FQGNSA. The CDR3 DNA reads TGTGCCAGCAGCCGAGGGACTAGCGGGAGCACAGATACGCAGTATTTT. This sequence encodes CASSRGTSGSTDTQYF.

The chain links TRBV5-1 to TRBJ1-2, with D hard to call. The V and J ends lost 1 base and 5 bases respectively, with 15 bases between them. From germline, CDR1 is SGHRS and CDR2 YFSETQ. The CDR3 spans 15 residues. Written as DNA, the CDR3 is TGCGCCAGCAGCTTGACAGCCGGGCACGCGTATGGCTACACCTTC. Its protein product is CASSLTAGHAYGYTF.

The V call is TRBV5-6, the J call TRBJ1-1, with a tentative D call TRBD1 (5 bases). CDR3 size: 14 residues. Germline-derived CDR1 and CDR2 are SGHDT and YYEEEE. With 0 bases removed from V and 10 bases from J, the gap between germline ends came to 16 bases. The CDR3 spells CASSLAGGGLGAFF. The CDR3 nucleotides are TGTGCCAGCAGCTTGGCCGGCGGGGGACTAGGAGCTTTCTTT.

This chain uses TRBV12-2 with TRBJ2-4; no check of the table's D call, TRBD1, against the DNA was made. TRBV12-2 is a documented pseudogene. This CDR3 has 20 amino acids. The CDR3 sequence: CASRLAVRGPKPFFKNIQYF. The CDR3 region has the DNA TGTGCAAGTCGCTTAGCGGTGAGGGGGCCCAAGCCCTTCTTCAAAAACATTCAGTACTTC.

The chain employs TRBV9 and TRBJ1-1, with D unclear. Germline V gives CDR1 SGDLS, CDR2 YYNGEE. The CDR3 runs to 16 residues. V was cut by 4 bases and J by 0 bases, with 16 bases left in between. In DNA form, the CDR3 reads TGTGCCAGCAGCCGCCAACTCGGCAATTTGAACACTGAAGCTTTCTTT. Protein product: CASSRQLGNLNTEAFF. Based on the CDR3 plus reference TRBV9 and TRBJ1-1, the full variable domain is DSGVTQTPKHLITATGQRVTLRCSPRSGDLSVYWYQQSLDQGLQFLIQYYNGEERAKGNILERFSAQQFPDLHSELNLSSLELGDSALYFCASSRQLGNLNTEAFFGQGTRLTVV.

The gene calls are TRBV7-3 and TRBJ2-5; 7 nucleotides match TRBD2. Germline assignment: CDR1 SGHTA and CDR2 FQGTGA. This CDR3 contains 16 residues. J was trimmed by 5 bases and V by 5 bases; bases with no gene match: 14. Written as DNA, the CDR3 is TGTGCCAGCAGCCAACGAACTGGGGGGGGTCGGGAGACCCAGTACTTC. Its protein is CASSQRTGGGRETQYF.

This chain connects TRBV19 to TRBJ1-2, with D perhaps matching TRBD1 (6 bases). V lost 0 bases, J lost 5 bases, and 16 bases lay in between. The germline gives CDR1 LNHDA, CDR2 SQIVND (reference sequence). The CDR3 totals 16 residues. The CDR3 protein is CASSIDPRTEGYGYTF. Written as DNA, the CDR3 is TGTGCCAGTAGTATAGACCCTAGGACAGAAGGATATGGCTACACCTTC.

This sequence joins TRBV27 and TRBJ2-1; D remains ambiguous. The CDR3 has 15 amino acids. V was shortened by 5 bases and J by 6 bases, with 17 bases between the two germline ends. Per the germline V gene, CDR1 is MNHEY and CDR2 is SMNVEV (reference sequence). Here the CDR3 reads CASSPPRGESNEQFF. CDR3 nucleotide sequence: TGTGCCAGCAGTCCCCCCCGTGGCGAGAGCAATGAGCAGTTCTTC.